What follows are 14 T cell receptor beta chains derived from one specimen sequenced in a study of blood T cell repertoires in COVID-19. Data came from immunoSEQ multiplex PCR; TCRdb stores just in-frame clones and leaves some out. Of about 71,000 clones listed, approximately 80% were seen once; the top ten hold 6.9%. Sequenced input: peripheral blood. All receptors derive from a man aged 25-45 years with COVID-19, enrolled during active disease.

This chain connects TRBV13 to TRBJ2-3; 10 nucleotides agree with TRBD2. Unmatched junction bases numbered 3, after V lost 2 bases and J lost 4 bases. Germline V gene lookup returns CDR1 PRHDT and CDR2 FYEKMQ (reference sequence). This CDR3 spans 15 amino acids. For the CDR3, the DNA is TGTGCCAGCAGCTTAAGGCTAGCGGGAGCAGATACGCAGTATTTT. Its translation: CASSLRLAGADTQYF.

The chain joins TRBV6-2 or TRBV6-3 to TRBJ1-1, with D unresolved. V was shortened by 5 bases and J by 11 bases, with 12 bases between the two germline ends. The germline CDR1 and CDR2 sequences are MNHEY and SVGEGT. The CDR3 spans 11 residues. Here the CDR3 reads CASSPGRRAFF. The CDR3 region has the DNA TGTGCCAGCAGTCCGGGTCGACGGGCTTTCTTT.

The V call is TRBV27, the J call TRBJ2-2; no clear D. CDR1 is MNHEY, CDR2 SMNVEV, per germline (reference sequence). With 1 base removed from V and 4 bases from J, the gap between germline ends came to 7 bases. The CDR3 spans 14 residues. The CDR3, as DNA: TGTGCCAGCAGTTTATTGTTCGGCACCGGGGAGCTGTTTTTT. Translated: CASSLLFGTGELFF.

This clone came up a few times. The genes are TRBV4-1 and TRBJ1-1; no definite D call. Germline V gene lookup returns CDR1 MGHRA and CDR2 YSYEKL. The length of the CDR3 is 14 residues. The V end lost 4 bases, the J end lost 2 bases, and 11 bases lay between the germline ends. CDR3 bases: TGCGCCAGCAGCCGGTGGGCCCTTAACACTGAAGCTTTCTTT. It encodes CASSRWALNTEAFF.

The chain couples TRBV5-1 to TRBJ1-3, with 7 bases identical to TRBD1. V trimming: 3 bases; J trimming: 2 bases; junction bases outside the gene matches: 2. The germline V gene encodes CDR1 SGHRS and CDR2 YFSETQ. The length of the CDR3 is 14 residues. Here the CDR3 DNA reads TGCGCCAGCAGCTCCGGGACAGCTGGAAACACCATATATTTT. Translated: CASSSGTAGNTIYF. The full variable domain, with the rest looked up from reference TRBV5-1 and TRBJ1-3, is KAGVTQTPRYLIKTRGQQVTLSCSPISGHRSVSWYQQTPGQGLQFLFEYFSETQRNKGNFPGRFSGRQFSNSRSEMNVSTLELGDSALYLCASSSGTAGNTIYFGEGSWLTVV.

The chain uses TRBV11-2 and TRBJ1-2; 9 nucleotides agree with TRBD1. Germline values: CDR1 SGHAT, CDR2 FQNNGV. The CDR3 has 16 amino acids. V was pared by 2 bases and J by 5 bases, with 9 bases of the junction left unmatched. CDR3 region: CASSLTGGPATYGYTF. The CDR3 coding sequence is TGTGCCAGCAGCTTAACAGGGGGCCCAGCCACATATGGCTACACCTTC.

The chain employs TRBV28 and TRBJ1-6; 9 nucleotides line up with TRBD1. V lost 5 bases, J lost 8 bases, and 13 bases stayed unmatched. This CDR3 region has 17 residues. Germline lookup yields CDR1 MDHEN and CDR2 SYDVKM. The DNA for the CDR3 is TGTGCCAGCAGTCGATTGGGAACCGGGACAGGGTATTCACCCCTCCACTTT. Translated: CASSRLGTGTGYSPLHF.

Only one count was recorded for this clone. The J gene is TRBJ2-7, the V gene TRBV20-1; no clear D gene. The germline V gene has CDR1 DFQATT and CDR2 SNEGSKA (reference sequence). The CDR3 length is 12 residues. V lost 3 bases and J lost 6, with 12 bases in between. The DNA of the CDR3 is TGCAGTGCTAGTCAGGTCTCGGTCGAGCAGTACTTC. It encodes CSASQVSVEQYF.

This chain joins TRBV4-1 and TRBJ2-1; D not resolved. This CDR3 contains 15 residues. V was cut by 0 bases and J by 9 bases, with 15 bases left in between. Germline CDR1 MGHRA, CDR2 YSYEKL. Here the CDR3 DNA reads TGCGCCAGCAGCCAAGAATGGCCCATATCCCGTGAGCAGTTCTTC. It yields the protein CASSQEWPISREQFF.

The V and J genes are TRBV7-2 and TRBJ2-3; 10 bases align to TRBD2. Germline assignment: CDR1 SGHTA and CDR2 FQGNSA. Trimming removed 0 bases from V and 3 bases from J; junction bases left unmatched: 3. This CDR3 comprises 16 residues. This CDR3 is CASSLARLAGTDTQYF. Written as DNA, the CDR3 is TGTGCCAGCAGCTTAGCCCGACTAGCGGGTACAGATACGCAGTATTTT.

The chain recombines TRBV27 with TRBJ1-1; 8 bases map to TRBD1. The germline gives CDR1 MNHEY, CDR2 SMNVEV (reference sequence). The junction had 24 bases not matched to a gene; V was cut back by 4 bases and J by 8 bases. CDR3 length equals 19 residues. The DNA of the CDR3 is TGTGCCAGCAGTTCCGAAGGCAGGGGGCTTTCCCCGGCCTTTGCCGAAGCTTTCTTT. It yields the protein CASSSEGRGLSPAFAEAFF.

The genes are TRBV10-1 and TRBJ1-1; weak D call: TRBD1 (5 bases). V was clipped by 2 bases and J by 6 bases, with 10 bases between them. The CDR3 is 13 residues long. Germline V gene lookup returns CDR1 WNHNN and CDR2 SYGVQD (reference sequence). The CDR3 loop is CASSELSGAEAFF. The CDR3 DNA follows: TGCGCCAGCAGTGAGCTTTCGGGGGCTGAAGCTTTCTTT.

This chain joins TRBV6-5 and TRBJ2-5, with 12 bases lining up with TRBD2. The V gene end was trimmed by 6 bases and the J gene end by 6 bases; junction bases not matched to a gene: 5. CDR1 and CDR2 (germline): MNHEY, SVGAGI. This CDR3 region has 14 residues. This CDR3 is CASRRLAGVQTQYF. CDR3 bases: TGTGCCAGCAGGAGACTAGCGGGAGTGCAGACCCAGTACTTC.

The genes are TRBV28 and TRBJ2-1; 10 nucleotides agree with TRBD2. Germline V gene sequence: CDR1 MDHEN, CDR2 SYDVKM. CDR3 length: 15 amino acids. Trimming removed 1 base from V and 4 bases from J; junction bases left unmatched: 1. The CDR3 DNA reads as TGTGCCAGCAGTTTATCTAGCGGGAGATACAATGAGCAGTTCTTC. Its protein is CASSLSSGRYNEQFF.